This T cell receptor beta chain comes out of a study of beta chain features in type 1 diabetes (dated by TCRdb to about 2018). Notes on the research overall: Patients and healthy donors did not differ in mean age, gender distribution, total cell number or subset yield. A total of roughly 99 million sorted cells were examined across all samples, and the number of cells per subset was strongly correlated with RNA yield. In the study, TCRB repertoires of sorted circulating CD4+ T cell subsets from recently diagnosed type 1 diabetes patients were compared with those of matched healthy donors. Naive and central memory subsets were obtained from all 30 or so donors, but regulatory and stem cell-like memory subsets were isolated from only 8 patients and about 8 healthy donors.

What the research found in general, with its limitations: Type 1 diabetes patients showed a moderate but significant shortening of TCRB CDR3 length in all four CD4+ subsets. At VDJ recombination sites, type 1 diabetes patients had fewer insertions and more deleted nucleotides, which implies abnormalities in thymic rearrangement. Because cDNA was sequenced instead of genomic DNA, highly expressing activated cells could be over-represented, though the groups showed no difference in activation or CD3 levels. Naive, central memory and regulatory TCRB repertoires appeared to be more alike among patients than among healthy donors. PCR may preferentially amplify shorter templates, but because patient and control samples were amplified and corrected together, any resulting skew would affect both groups equally. Because the HLA sub-analyses included only small numbers of individuals, any influence of HLA type on TCRB rearrangement was left unresolved.

The High Capacity cDNA Reverse Transcription Kit was used to reverse transcribe all of the isolated RNA, meaning that expressed TCRB transcripts were what got sequenced. Deep immunoSEQ sequencing was performed on naive, central memory and regulatory T cell samples, with an average of roughly 3.6 million total reads per sample. Sorted cells were lysed in RLT buffer, and RNA was extracted using DNase-treated RNeasy Micro or Mini kits according to cell number. To prevent cross-contamination, each cell subset was processed individually, whereas patient and healthy donor samples were processed jointly. Using the immunoSEQ multiplex PCR, TCRB sequences were amplified from cDNA into 87-bp fragments spanning the CDR3 region. Amplicons were sequenced on the Illumina HiSeq platform. The source study handled its data this way. Synthetic template baselines were used to correct PCR bias computationally, reads within Hamming distance 2 were collapsed together, and singletons that could not be merged were discarded. Reads were aligned against IMGT so that V, D and J genes, CDR3 length and insertions or deletions at six rearrangement sites could be assigned. Within each subset, clonotype counts were normalized to sorted cell number, and only after that were true diversity and Gini coefficients computed with the tcR R package. The overlap coefficient, calculated on TCRB nucleotide sequences, was used to measure repertoire sharing. Out-of-frame TCRB sequences from naive cells were analyzed as a proxy for the pre-selection repertoire. TCRdb's version of the immuneACCESS table is confined to in-frame rearrangements and falls short of the full clone set. An unresolved V gene accounts for under half of the shortfall where checked; the remainder is of unknown origin. D and trimming come from the DNA, and the V and J calls and clone size come from that table. The sample table holds more than 300,000 clones, of which more than 12% were seen once. The ten top clones hold roughly 0.019% of the sample.

The cysteine opens and the phenylalanine closes a CDR3 of 13 amino acids. Only CDR3 DNA is held: 39 bases, read in frame from base 1. CDR1 and CDR2 are drawn from the germline V gene: SGHRS, YFSETQ. V drops 4 bases and J drops 7 bases, leaving 14 bases in between. Each donor gave one peripheral blood draw, approximately 110 mL on average, collected into heparinised tubes. Naive, central memory, regulatory and stem cell-like memory CD4+ T cells were sorted on a BD FACSAria II using a panel including CD45RO, CCR7, CD25, CD127, CD95 and CD27. Every sorted population had a purity above 95%. PBMCs were isolated immediately by Lymphoprep density gradient centrifugation and stained directly without culture. To minimize batch effects, samples were stained and sorted in pairs, one healthy donor with one patient per experiment. The sample holds a few counts of this clone. Its antigen has not been determined. Per-nucleotide qualities are absent, and no much larger clonotype sits a single base away.

The sequencing input was naive CD4+ T cells from blood. The label giving this sample's cell subset or site can be read as: true naive CD4+ T cells. The TCR was taken from a woman under 30 in good health. In this chain, TRBV5-1 is recombined with TRBJ1-1; the D gene is perhaps TRBD1, on 6 matching bases. The nucleotide sequence reads TGCGCCAGCAGCCCCGGGGACACCAATGAAGCTTTCTTT. This encodes CASSPGDTNEAFF. The variable domain in full, with residues beyond the CDR3 obtained from the reference TRBV5-1 and TRBJ1-1 genes, is KAGVTQTPRYLIKTRGQQVTLSCSPISGHRSVSWYQQTPGQGLQFLFEYFSETQRNKGNFPGRFSGRQFSNSRSEMNVSTLELGDSALYLCASSPGDTNEAFFGQGTRLTVV.